What follows are 19 T cell receptor beta chains derived from one specimen sequenced in a study of PD-1 blockade in mismatch repair-deficient tumors. The method was immunoSEQ multiplex PCR; TCRdb's version includes in-frame clones alone and lacks a portion of them. The sample yields roughly 10,000 clones, roughly 86% seen once. No antigen has been assigned to these receptors. Time point denoted: approximately 11-day in vitro stimulation with candidate neoantigen peptide 2. The source was cells cultured in vitro, collected from a patient treated with pembrolizumab. The source is an adult with mismatch repair-deficient cancer.

The J gene is TRBJ2-7, the V gene TRBV28, with 7 bases aligning to TRBD1. Germline values: CDR1 MDHEN, CDR2 SYDVKM. The junction had 3 bases not matched to a gene; V was cut back by 6 bases and J by 1 base. CDR3 length equals 13 residues. CDR3 residues: CASRKQGSYEQYF. The CDR3, as DNA: TGTGCCAGCAGAAAACAGGGGTCCTACGAGCAGTACTTC. Full variable domain (outside the CDR3, taken from reference TRBV28 and TRBJ2-7): DVKVTQSSRYLVKRTGEKVFLECVQDMDHENMFWYRQDPGLGLRLIYFSYDVKMKEKGDIPEGYSVSREKKERFSLILESASTNQTSMYLCASRKQGSYEQYFGPGTRLTVT.

V and J are TRBV28 and TRBJ2-7; D is unclear. CDR3 length: 12 residues. V was clipped by 8 bases and J by 2 bases, with 10 bases between them. CDR1 MDHEN and CDR2 SYDVKM come from the germline V gene. Here the CDR3 reads CASLRSAYEQYF. CDR3 sequence (DNA): TGTGCCAGCCTGAGATCAGCCTACGAGCAGTACTTC.

The chain joins TRBV2 to TRBJ2-7; TRBD1 matches 9 bases. The CDR3 totals 16 residues. J lost 3 bases, V lost 7 bases, and 13 bases had no gene match. In germline, CDR1 is SNHLY, CDR2 FYNNEI. The CDR3 region is CASNWDRVGRVYEQYF. The CDR3 DNA reads as TGTGCCAGCAATTGGGACAGGGTCGGGAGAGTCTACGAGCAGTACTTC.

This sequence joins TRBV19 and TRBJ1-1; D uncertain. Germline V gene lookup returns CDR1 LNHDA and CDR2 SQIVND (reference sequence). The CDR3 has 15 residues. Trimming stripped 5 bases from V and 0 bases from J, with 13 bases between. CDR3 region: CASSSFTVVNTEAFF. The CDR3 DNA follows: TGTGCCAGTAGTTCGTTCACTGTGGTGAACACTGAAGCTTTCTTT. The variable domain in full, with the rest retrieved from reference TRBV19 and TRBJ1-1, is DGGITQSPKYLFRKEGQNVTLSCEQNLNHDAMYWYRQDPGQGLRLIYYSQIVNDFQKGDIAEGYSVSREKKESFPLTVTSAQKNPTAFYLCASSSFTVVNTEAFFGQGTRLTVV.

The V call is TRBV29-1, the J call TRBJ1-2; tentatively, D is TRBD1 (5 bases). Per germline, CDR1 SQVTM and CDR2 ANQGSEA. Trimming stripped 0 bases from V and 5 bases from J, with 22 bases between. The CDR3 is 17 residues long. CDR3: CSVEDRGTGRGKYGYTF. The CDR3 DNA sequence: TGCAGCGTTGAAGATCGGGGGACGGGTAGGGGAAAATATGGCTACACCTTC.

This clone was seen once. The genes are TRBV2 and TRBJ1-4; 8 bases line up with TRBD1. The trim removed 8 bases at V and 7 bases at J, leaving 9 bases unmatched. CDR1 SNHLY and CDR2 FYNNEI come from the germline V gene. The CDR3 runs to 14 residues. CDR3 in amino acids: CASGWTGYFEKLFF. The CDR3 nucleotides read TGTGCCAGCGGATGGACAGGGTATTTTGAAAAACTGTTTTTT. The full variable domain, its missing parts supplied by reference TRBV2 and TRBJ1-4, is EPEVTQTPSHQVTQMGQEVILRCVPISNHLYFYWYRQILGQKVEFLVSFYNNEISEKSEIFDDQFSVERPDGSNFTLKIRSTKLEDSAMYFCASGWTGYFEKLFFGSGTQLSVL.

The V and J genes are TRBV4-1 and TRBJ1-2, with D hard to call. V was cut by 0 bases and J by 5 bases, with 13 bases left in between. Germline CDR1 and CDR2: MGHRA and YSYEKL. The CDR3 has 15 amino acids. The CDR3 sequence is CASSQDAGRDYGYTF. In nucleotides, the CDR3 is TGCGCCAGCAGCCAAGATGCTGGCAGAGATTATGGCTACACCTTC.

The chain joins TRBV10-3 to TRBJ1-1, with a weak D call TRBD1 (5 bases). CDR1 ENHRY and CDR2 SYGVKD come from the germline V gene. V gave up 6 bases and J gave up 0 bases, with 11 bases separating them. This CDR3 has 14 amino acids. In DNA, the CDR3 is TGTGCCATCAGGGAGACAGAGTTGAACACTGAAGCTTTCTTT. Translation: CAIRETELNTEAFF.

This clone was found a few times. The gene calls are TRBV18 and TRBJ2-3; 11 bases agree with TRBD2. CDR1 is KGHSH, CDR2 LQKENI, per germline. The V and J ends lost 2 bases and 5 bases, in that order; junction bases with no gene match: 6. The CDR3 runs to 16 residues. The CDR3 DNA reads as TGTGCCAGCTCACCAGCACTAGCGGGAGTGGTAGATACGCAGTATTTT. Amino acids: CASSPALAGVVDTQYF.

V usage is TRBV19 and J usage is TRBJ1-2; D gene unclear. Per germline, CDR1 LNHDA and CDR2 SQIVND (reference sequence). V lost 4 bases and J lost 7, with 7 bases in between. The CDR3 consists of 11 residues. This CDR3 reads CASSKGFGYTF. CDR3 nucleotides: TGTGCCAGTAGTAAAGGTTTTGGCTACACCTTC.

This chain joins TRBV7-2 and TRBJ1-5, with D maybe TRBD1 (6 bases). V lost 8 bases and J 0 bases, leaving 17 bases between the germline ends. CDR3 length: 16 amino acids. The germline gives CDR1 SGHTA, CDR2 FQGNSA. The CDR3 loop is CASRSLGGASNQPQHF. As DNA, the CDR3 is TGTGCCAGCCGGAGTTTAGGGGGTGCTAGCAATCAGCCCCAGCATTTT.

J is TRBJ1-1 and V is TRBV28; TRBD1 agrees at 9 bases. This CDR3 comprises 15 residues. The trim removed 5 bases at V and 5 bases at J, leaving 9 bases unmatched. Germline CDR1 and CDR2: MDHEN and SYDVKM. This CDR3 reads CASSRYRGLGTEAFF. For the CDR3, the DNA is TGTGCCAGCAGTCGGTACAGGGGGCTGGGTACTGAAGCTTTCTTT. Together with reference TRBV28 and TRBJ1-1, the CDR3 gives the full variable domain: DVKVTQSSRYLVKRTGEKVFLECVQDMDHENMFWYRQDPGLGLRLIYFSYDVKMKEKGDIPEGYSVSREKKERFSLILESASTNQTSMYLCASSRYRGLGTEAFFGQGTRLTVV.

The chain uses TRBV19 and TRBJ1-1; D is uncertain. Deletions cut 0 bases from V and 4 bases from J, with 6 bases between. The CDR3 spans 13 residues. Germline loops: CDR1 LNHDA, CDR2 SQIVND (reference sequence). The CDR3 is CASSIEGSTEAFF. Written as DNA, the CDR3 is TGTGCCAGTAGTATAGAGGGTTCCACTGAAGCTTTCTTT. The variable domain in full, with the rest retrieved from reference TRBV19 and TRBJ1-1, is DGGITQSPKYLFRKEGQNVTLSCEQNLNHDAMYWYRQDPGQGLRLIYYSQIVNDFQKGDIAEGYSVSREKKESFPLTVTSAQKNPTAFYLCASSIEGSTEAFFGQGTRLTVV.

V is TRBV5-4 and J is TRBJ1-1, with 8 bases matching TRBD1. V was pared by 7 bases and J by 1 base, with 3 bases of the junction left unmatched. The CDR3 loop spans 13 amino acids. CDR1 and CDR2 (germline): SGHNT, YYREEE (reference sequence). The CDR3 protein is CASATGGNTEAFF. The DNA for the CDR3 is TGTGCCAGCGCAACAGGGGGGAACACTGAAGCTTTCTTT.

The gene calls are TRBV5-1 and TRBJ1-5; D not certain. From germline, CDR1 is SGHRS and CDR2 YFSETQ. The CDR3 has 13 amino acids. Trimming removed 4 bases from V and 2 bases from J, with 7 bases in between. In DNA form, the CDR3 reads TGCGCCAGCAGCGCGTCGGGCAATCAGCCCCAGCATTTT. Amino acid sequence: CASSASGNQPQHF.

The chain employs TRBV19 and TRBJ1-6, with D possibly matching TRBD1 (6 bases). There are 13 residues in the CDR3. CDR1 is LNHDA and CDR2 is SQIVND in the germline V gene (reference sequence). With 4 bases removed from V and 7 bases from J, the gap between germline ends came to 8 bases. CDR3 bases: TGTGCCAGTAGTAGAGGGGGGAATTCACCCCTCCACTTT. This translates into CASSRGGNSPLHF.

The chain combines TRBV27 with TRBJ1-2; D gene ambiguous. V was clipped by 2 bases and J by 0 bases, with 10 bases between them. This CDR3 comprises 15 residues. Germline V CDR1 and CDR2: MNHEY, SMNVEV (reference sequence). The CDR3 DNA reads as TGTGCCAGCAGTTTAAAGGGTCTCCCTAACTATGGCTACACCTTC. Protein sequence: CASSLKGLPNYGYTF.

The chain links TRBV4-1 to TRBJ2-1, with TRBD2 matching 12 bases. The CDR3 is 17 amino acids. Trimming removed 2 bases from V and 6 bases from J; junction bases left unmatched: 8. In germline, CDR1 is MGHRA, CDR2 YSYEKL. The DNA of the CDR3 is TGCGCCAGCAGCCAACCCACTAGCGGGAGGCGCGGCAATGAGCAGTTCTTC. This codes for CASSQPTSGRRGNEQFF.

The gene calls are TRBV7-9 and TRBJ2-3; D is undetermined. CDR1 SEHNR and CDR2 FQNEAQ come from the germline V gene (reference sequence). The V gene lost 5 bases and the J gene lost 1 base, with 13 bases spanning the gap. The CDR3 contains 15 residues. CDR3 nucleotide sequence: TGTGCCAGCAGCCCCCGGATTGGAGGCACAGATACGCAGTATTTT. Its protein product is CASSPRIGGTDTQYF.